Presented here are 20 T cell receptor beta chains from one specimen sequenced in a study of T cells in Graves' hyperthyroidism and ophthalmopathy. RNA transcripts provided the source from which TCR beta CDR3 regions were amplified. The HTBI set primed first-round TCR CDR3 RT-PCR. TCRdb analysed the multiplex PCR reads with MiXCR anew, one entry per CDR3 protein. The sample holds a few hundred thousand distinct CDR3 sequences, roughly 17% seen once. The sample consisted of blood. The receptors were gathered from a woman between 45 and 60 years old with Graves' hyperthyroidism.

The V gene is TRBV6-1, the J gene TRBJ1-1; weak D call: TRBD1 (5 bases). Deletions cut 5 bases from V and 5 bases from J, with 18 bases between. Germline V lookup: CDR1 MNHNS, CDR2 SASEGT. There are 15 residues in the CDR3. CDR3 in DNA: TGTGCCAGCAGTCCCCGAGCGGGGGATAGTACTGAAGCTTTCTTT. This translates into CASSPRAGDSTEAFF.

The chain combines TRBV15 with TRBJ2-5; D is unresolved. The CDR3 sequence is 16 residues long. The ends were cut back, 0 bases at V and 1 base at J, with 12 bases in the middle. The V gene's germline CDR1 is LNHNV and CDR2 YYDKDF (reference sequence). The CDR3 nucleotides read TGTGCCACCAGCAGAGACGGAGCGACCTTCCAAGAGACCCAGTACTTC. Protein: CATSRDGATFQETQYF.

This chain uses TRBV5-1 with TRBJ2-7; D perhaps matches TRBD1 (6 bases). Germline V gene data show CDR1 as SGHRS and CDR2 as YFSETQ. This CDR3 has 15 amino acids. V gave up 0 bases and J gave up 2 bases, with 12 bases separating them. CDR3 DNA sequence: TGCGCCAGCAGCTTGGCCCTGACAGGAACCTACGAGCAGTACTTC. Its translation: CASSLALTGTYEQYF.

This clonotype was observed at least ten times. The chain couples TRBV7-8 to TRBJ2-7; D is unclear. This CDR3 is 15 amino acids long. CDR1 SGHVS and CDR2 FQNEAQ come from the germline V gene. The germline V and J ends were trimmed by 3 bases and 2 bases, with 14 bases remaining between them. Written as DNA, the CDR3 is TGTGCCAGCAGCTTTCCGGGCCATAGGACCTACGAGCAGTACTTC. Its translation: CASSFPGHRTYEQYF.

This clonotype was recorded at least ten times. The CDR3 DNA is TGTGCCAGCAGCTTAGGTCCCGGGAACACTGAAGCTTTCTTT. Translated, it gives CASSLGPGNTEAFF. V gene TRBV11-2 combines with J gene TRBJ1-1; D not resolved. V gave up 1 base and J gave up 1 base, with 7 bases separating them. The CDR3 is 14 amino acids. Germline values: CDR1 SGHAT, CDR2 FQNNGV.

In its sample, this clonotype was seen a few times. V and J are TRBV19 and TRBJ2-7; no clear D gene. This CDR3 is built from 16 residues. Per germline, CDR1 LNHDA and CDR2 SQIVND (reference sequence). V was cut by 4 bases and J by 4 bases, with 20 bases left in between. Here the CDR3 reads CASSTPFIGAAYEQYF. In nucleotides, the CDR3 is TGTGCCAGTAGTACTCCCTTCATTGGCGCGGCATACGAGCAGTACTTC.

This clonotype has just a few counts. The CDR3 spells CASPLGDTEAFF. CDR3 DNA sequence: TGTGCTAGCCCCCTCGGGGACACTGAAGCTTTCTTT. The V and J genes are TRBV12-5 and TRBJ1-1; D is undetermined. V lost 9 bases to trimming and J lost 3 bases, with 11 bases between them. Germline V gene sequence: CDR1 LGHNT, CDR2 FRNRAP. CDR3 length: 12 residues.

V and J are TRBV20-1 and TRBJ1-5; no reliable D call. This CDR3 has 13 residues. Trimming took 7 bases from V and 4 from J, leaving 14 bases between them. CDR1 is DFQATT and CDR2 is SNEGSKA in the germline V gene (reference sequence). The CDR3 spells CSGLSTANQPQHF. CDR3 sequence (DNA): TGCAGTGGTCTGAGCACAGCAAATCAGCCCCAGCATTTT.

This clonotype turned up a few times. This chain joins TRBV12-3 or TRBV12-4 and TRBJ2-1; perhaps TRBD2 as D (6 bases). This CDR3 spans 15 amino acids. V lost 6 bases to trimming and J lost 7 bases, with 19 bases between them. CDR3 protein: CASRLRGGAGNEQFF. CDR3 DNA sequence: TGTGCCAGCAGACTCCGAGGCGGGGCAGGGAATGAGCAGTTCTTC.

This clonotype was counted many times. The rearrangement links TRBV3-1 to TRBJ2-1; TRBD1 agrees at 7 bases. V shed 6 bases and J 8 bases; nucleotides not matched to a gene: 10. Germline CDR1 LGHDT, CDR2 YNNKEL (reference sequence). The length of the CDR3 is 14 residues. The CDR3 region is CASSSTDRDHEQFF. The CDR3 coding sequence is TGTGCCAGCAGTTCGACCGACAGGGACCATGAGCAGTTCTTC.

This clonotype came up many times. The rearrangement uses TRBV20-1 and TRBJ2-7, with TRBD2 as a possible D gene (6 bases). The V and J ends lost 4 bases and 5 bases respectively, with 21 bases between them. The CDR3 length is 15 residues. Germline V gene lookup returns CDR1 DFQATT and CDR2 SNEGSKA (reference sequence). The DNA for the CDR3 is TGCAGTGCTACCCGGGGGACGGGGTGGGATCACGAGCAGTACTTC. Residues: CSATRGTGWDHEQYF.

Note on this clonotype: Just one base apart from a much larger clone, this may be a read error. The chain couples TRBV5-1 to TRBJ2-3; D is uncertain. The length of the CDR3 is 12 residues. V was clipped by 0 bases and J by 4 bases, with 3 bases between them. Germline V gene lookup returns CDR1 SGHRS and CDR2 YFSETQ. The CDR3 sequence: CASSLEADTQYF. CDR3 sequence (DNA): TGCGCCAGCAGCTTGGAGGCAGATACGCAGTATTTT. Complete variable domain (other parts from reference TRBV5-1 and TRBJ2-3): KAGVTQTPRYLIKTRGQQVTLSCSPISGHRSVSWYQQTPGQGLQFLFEYFSETQRNKGNFPGRFSGRQFSNSRSEMNVSTLELGDSALYLCASSLEADTQYFGPGTRLTVL.

This clonotype has ten or more counts. This chain connects TRBV6-1 to TRBJ2-5; D gene ambiguous. Trimming shortened V by 3 bases and J by 7 bases, and 6 bases separated the two germline ends. Looked up from germline, CDR1 is MNHNS and CDR2 is SASEGT. The CDR3 extends over 11 amino acids. The CDR3 DNA reads TGTGCCAGCAGTGAGGGTTGGACCCAGTACTTC. Translating it yields CASSEGWTQYF.

The chain combines TRBV6-2 or TRBV6-3 with TRBJ2-2, with 7 bases lining up with TRBD1. V was clipped by 9 bases and J by 6 bases; unmatched bases: 13. This CDR3 region has 15 residues. Germline CDR1 MNHEY, CDR2 SVGEGT. Written as DNA, the CDR3 is TGTGCCAGTACGCCAGCACAGGGGTACGCCGGGGAGCTGTTTTTT. Residues: CASTPAQGYAGELFF.

This clonotype occurred many times. The chain combines TRBV28 with TRBJ1-2; D gene uncertain. This CDR3 spans 13 amino acids. The germline V gene has CDR1 MDHEN and CDR2 SYDVKM. The ends were cut back, 6 bases at V and 3 bases at J, with 11 bases in the middle. The CDR3 DNA follows: TGTGCCAGCAGGGTCACTCAAGACTATGGCTACACCTTC. Translating gives CASRVTQDYGYTF.

The chain couples TRBV9 to TRBJ1-4, with D possibly TRBD1 on 6 matching bases. Germline V lookup: CDR1 SGDLS, CDR2 YYNGEE. V dropped 4 bases and J dropped 7 bases, with 14 bases sitting between them. The CDR3 loop spans 14 amino acids. CDR3 bases: TGTGCCAGCAGCCCCGGTACAGGGCTTGAAAAACTGTTTTTT. Translation gives CASSPGTGLEKLFF.

In its sample, this clonotype was seen a few times. The genes are TRBV19 and TRBJ1-1; the D gene is possibly TRBD1 (5 bases). Germline V gene data show CDR1 as LNHDA and CDR2 as SQIVND (reference sequence). CDR3 size: 13 residues. Trimming cost V 1 base and J 5 bases, with 8 bases left between them. Written as DNA, the CDR3 is TGTGCCAGTAGTATAGGTGCAGGGACTGAAGCTTTCTTT. Protein sequence: CASSIGAGTEAFF. Looking up the rest from reference TRBV19 and TRBJ1-1 gives the full variable domain: DGGITQSPKYLFRKEGQNVTLSCEQNLNHDAMYWYRQDPGQGLRLIYYSQIVNDFQKGDIAEGYSVSREKKESFPLTVTSAQKNPTAFYLCASSIGAGTEAFFGQGTRLTVV.

This clonotype was counted many times. The chain joins TRBV3-1 to TRBJ2-5, with D hard to call. The CDR3 length is 14 residues. Trimming took 2 bases from V and 5 from J, leaving 12 bases between them. Germline V gene data show CDR1 as LGHDT and CDR2 as YNNKEL (reference sequence). The CDR3 region is CASSQSGGPETQYF. CDR3 DNA sequence: TGTGCCAGCAGCCAATCGGGTGGGCCGGAGACCCAGTACTTC.

Many counts were recorded for this clonotype. The chain couples TRBV27 to TRBJ2-2; D may be TRBD2 (6 bases). The CDR3 runs 14 residues. Trimming took off 7 bases at V and 6 bases at J, with 15 bases between the two ends. Germline loops: CDR1 MNHEY, CDR2 SMNVEV (reference sequence). The CDR3 DNA reads as TGTGCCAGCACCCCGTTAGGGGAGGCCGGGGAGCTGTTTTTT. It translates to CASTPLGEAGELFF.

This clonotype came up many times. V gene TRBV12-3 or TRBV12-4 combines with J gene TRBJ1-6; 10 bases are shared with TRBD1. The CDR3 totals 14 residues. The junction had 5 bases not matched to a gene; V was cut back by 6 bases and J by 9 bases. CDR3 loop: CASSPTGGGSPLHF. The CDR3 DNA sequence: TGTGCCAGCAGCCCGACAGGGGGCGGTTCACCCCTCCACTTT.